The clone carrying this TCR beta chain was recorded at least ten times. Each CDR3 protein gets one entry after TCRdb re-called the 5' RACE reads with MiXCR. Of around 75,000 distinct CDR3 sequences in the sample, approximately 5% were seen once. This record comes from a study of CD8 T cells in ankylosing spondylitis. V shed 5 bases and J shed 2 bases, with 9 bases lying between them. The CDR3 spans 13 residues. Germline assignment: CDR1 SGHAT and CDR2 FQNNGV. The sequenced sample consisted of blood, either unsorted or a sorted T cell fraction (not recorded which). The chain couples TRBV11-2 to TRBJ1-2; the D is unclear. The sequence was obtained from a male donor with ankylosing spondylitis or in good health (not recorded which). CDR3 sequence reads: CASSPELNYGYTF. CDR3 sequence (DNA): TGTGCCAGCAGCCCGGAACTCAACTATGGCTACACCTTC. The full variable domain, its missing parts supplied by reference TRBV11-2 and TRBJ1-2, is EAGVAQSPRYKIIEKRQSVAFWCNPISGHATLYWYQQILGQGPKLLIQFQNNGVVDDSQLPKDRFSAERLKGVDSTLKIQPAKLEDSAVYLCASSPELNYGYTFGSGTRLTVV.